These 3 T cell receptor beta chains were all obtained from the same sample, sequenced in a study of cytomegalovirus exposure and HLA in healthy donors. A multiplex PCR was run with 60 Vbeta primers and 13 Jbeta primers. The protocol was immunoSEQ multiplex PCR, while the TCRdb copy is restricted to in-frame clones and leaves out a portion. The table has approximately 130,000 clones, about three quarters seen once. Sequenced sample: PBMCs. These receptors all stem from a man between 45 and 60 years old in good health and CMV-seropositive.

The rearrangement uses TRBV2 and TRBJ2-1; 9 positions agree with TRBD2. V gave up 2 bases and J gave up 4 bases; unmatched junction bases: 12. Germline CDR1 reads SNHLY; CDR2 reads FYNNEI. The CDR3 contains 18 residues. The CDR3 reads CASSERAGGPSLYNEQFF. CDR3 bases: TGTGCCAGCAGTGAAAGGGCGGGGGGGCCTTCTTTGTACAATGAGCAGTTCTTC.

The count of this clone is one. The chain combines TRBV4-1 with TRBJ1-2; 11 bases fit TRBD1. The CDR3 consists of 16 residues. J gave up 8 bases and V 3 bases, and 11 bases lay outside the gene matches. CDR1 and CDR2 from the germline V gene are MGHRA and YSYEKL. CDR3 sequence reads: CASSQAGTGGLQGYTF. DNA of the CDR3: TGCGCCAGCAGCCAGGCCGGGACAGGGGGATTGCAGGGCTACACCTTC.

This chain links TRBV11-3 with TRBJ2-1; D may be TRBD2 (7 bases). V lost 1 base, J lost 4 bases, and 17 bases lay in between. CDR3 length equals 17 residues. CDR1 and CDR2 (germline): SGHNT, YENEEA. The CDR3 is CASSLVHSGTLYNEQFF. The CDR3 coding sequence is TGTGCCAGCAGCTTAGTCCACAGCGGGACACTATACAATGAGCAGTTCTTC.